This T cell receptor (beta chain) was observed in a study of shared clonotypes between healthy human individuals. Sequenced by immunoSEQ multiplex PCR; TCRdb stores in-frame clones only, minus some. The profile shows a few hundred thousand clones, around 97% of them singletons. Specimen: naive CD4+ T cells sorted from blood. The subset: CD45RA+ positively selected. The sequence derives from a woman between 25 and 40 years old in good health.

The CDR3 loop is CASSIPLGQGASYEQYF. In nucleotides, the CDR3 is TGTGCCAGTAGTATCCCTCTGGGACAGGGGGCCTCCTACGAGCAGTACTTC. The chain employs TRBV19 and TRBJ2-7; 12 bases map to TRBD1. This CDR3 is 17 amino acids long. The germline gives CDR1 LNHDA, CDR2 SQIVND (reference sequence). The junction had 6 bases not matched to a gene; V was cut back by 3 bases and J by 0 bases.